This TCR beta chain appears in the sequencing data of a study of T cells in Graves' hyperthyroidism and ophthalmopathy. This clonotype was observed many times. Amplification of TCR beta CDR3 regions was performed using RNA transcripts as template. HTBI primers were employed in a first-round RT-PCR of the TCR CDR3. TCRdb reanalysed the multiplex PCR reads using MiXCR and keeps one entry per CDR3 protein. The sample holds 93,000 or so distinct CDR3 sequences, approximately 50% seen once. V was trimmed by 5 bases and J by 4 bases, leaving 12 bases between them. This CDR3 has 14 residues. From germline, CDR1 is SGHVS and CDR2 FQNEAQ.

This TCR came from a man between 35 and 55 years old with Graves' hyperthyroidism. The sample comprised blood. The V gene is TRBV7-8, the J gene TRBJ2-1; D is possibly TRBD1 (6 bases). CDR3 sequence reads: CASSQQQGYNEQFF. The CDR3 DNA reads TGTGCCAGCAGCCAACAACAGGGATACAATGAGCAGTTCTTC.